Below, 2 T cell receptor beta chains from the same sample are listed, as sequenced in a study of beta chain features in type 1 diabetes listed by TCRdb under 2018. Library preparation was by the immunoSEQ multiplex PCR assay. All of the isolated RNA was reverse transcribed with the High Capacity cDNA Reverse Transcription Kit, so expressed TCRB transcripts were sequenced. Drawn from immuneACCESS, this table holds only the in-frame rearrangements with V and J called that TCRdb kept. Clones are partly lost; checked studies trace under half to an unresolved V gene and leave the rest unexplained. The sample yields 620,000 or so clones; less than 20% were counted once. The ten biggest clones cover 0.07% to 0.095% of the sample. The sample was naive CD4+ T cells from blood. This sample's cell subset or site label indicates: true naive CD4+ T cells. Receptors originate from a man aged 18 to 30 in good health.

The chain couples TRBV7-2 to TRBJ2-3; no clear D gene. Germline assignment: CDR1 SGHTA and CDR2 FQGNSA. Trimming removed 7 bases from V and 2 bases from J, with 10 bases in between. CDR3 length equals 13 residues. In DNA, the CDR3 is TGTGCCAGCATCCTCCGGCCCACAGATACGCAGTATTTT. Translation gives CASILRPTDTQYF.

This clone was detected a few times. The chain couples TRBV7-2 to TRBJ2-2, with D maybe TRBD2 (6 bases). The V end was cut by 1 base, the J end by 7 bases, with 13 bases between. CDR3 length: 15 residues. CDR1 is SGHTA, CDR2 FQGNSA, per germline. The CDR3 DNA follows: TGTGCCAGCAGCTTAGGGGAGGCTTTGGTCGGGGAGCTGTTTTTT. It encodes CASSLGEALVGELFF.